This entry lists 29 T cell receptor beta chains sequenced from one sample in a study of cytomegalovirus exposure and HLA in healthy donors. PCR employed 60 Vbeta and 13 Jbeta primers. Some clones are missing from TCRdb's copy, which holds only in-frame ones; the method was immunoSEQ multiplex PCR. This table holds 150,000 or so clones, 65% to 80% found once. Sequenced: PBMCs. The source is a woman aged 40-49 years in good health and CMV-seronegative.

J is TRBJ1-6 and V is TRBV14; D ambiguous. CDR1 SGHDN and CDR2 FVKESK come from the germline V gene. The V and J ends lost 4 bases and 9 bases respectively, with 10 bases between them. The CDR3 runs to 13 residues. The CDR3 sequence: CASSLDGGSPLHF. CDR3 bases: TGTGCCAGCAGCCTCGATGGAGGTTCACCCCTCCACTTT.

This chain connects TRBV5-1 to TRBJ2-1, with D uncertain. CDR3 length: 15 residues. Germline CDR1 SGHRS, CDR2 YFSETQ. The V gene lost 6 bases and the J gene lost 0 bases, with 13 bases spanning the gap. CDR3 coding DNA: TGCGCCAGCACTACCGATCCGAGCTCCTACAATGAGCAGTTCTTC. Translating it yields CASTTDPSSYNEQFF.

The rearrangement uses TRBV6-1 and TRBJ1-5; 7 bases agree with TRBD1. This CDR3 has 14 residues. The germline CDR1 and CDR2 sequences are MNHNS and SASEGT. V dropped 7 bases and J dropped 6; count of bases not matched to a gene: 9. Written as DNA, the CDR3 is TGTGCCAGCAACAGACAGGGAGGCCCTCAGCCCCAGCATTTT. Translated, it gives CASNRQGGPQPQHF.

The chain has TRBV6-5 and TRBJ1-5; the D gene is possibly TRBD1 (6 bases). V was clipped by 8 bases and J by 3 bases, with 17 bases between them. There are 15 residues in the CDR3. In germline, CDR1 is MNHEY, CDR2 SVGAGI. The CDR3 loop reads CASRPTGTINQPQHF. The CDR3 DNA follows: TGTGCCAGCCGACCGACAGGAACTATCAATCAGCCCCAGCATTTT.

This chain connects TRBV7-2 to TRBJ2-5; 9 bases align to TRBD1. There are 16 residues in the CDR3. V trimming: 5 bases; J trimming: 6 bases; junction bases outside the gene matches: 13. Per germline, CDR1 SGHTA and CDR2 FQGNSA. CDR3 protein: CASSPLGTGRKKTQYF. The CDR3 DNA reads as TGTGCCAGCAGCCCGCTAGGGACAGGGAGAAAAAAGACCCAGTACTTC.

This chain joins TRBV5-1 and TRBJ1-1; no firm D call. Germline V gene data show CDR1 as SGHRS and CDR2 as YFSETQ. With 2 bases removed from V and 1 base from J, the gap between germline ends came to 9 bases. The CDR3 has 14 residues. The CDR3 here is CASSFESKNTEAFF. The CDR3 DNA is TGCGCCAGCAGCTTCGAGTCCAAGAACACTGAAGCTTTCTTT.

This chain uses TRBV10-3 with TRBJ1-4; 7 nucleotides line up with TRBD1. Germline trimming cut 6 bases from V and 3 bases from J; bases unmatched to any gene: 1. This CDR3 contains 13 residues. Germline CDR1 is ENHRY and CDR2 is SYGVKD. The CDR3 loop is CAIRTGSNEKLFF. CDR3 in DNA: TGTGCCATCAGGACAGGGTCTAATGAAAAACTGTTTTTT.

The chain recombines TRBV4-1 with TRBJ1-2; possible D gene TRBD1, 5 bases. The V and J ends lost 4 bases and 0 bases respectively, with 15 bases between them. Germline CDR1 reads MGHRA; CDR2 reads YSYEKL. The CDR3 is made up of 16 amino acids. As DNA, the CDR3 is TGCGCCAGCAGCCCGATCGGAGGGGATACTAACTATGGCTACACCTTC. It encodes CASSPIGGDTNYGYTF.

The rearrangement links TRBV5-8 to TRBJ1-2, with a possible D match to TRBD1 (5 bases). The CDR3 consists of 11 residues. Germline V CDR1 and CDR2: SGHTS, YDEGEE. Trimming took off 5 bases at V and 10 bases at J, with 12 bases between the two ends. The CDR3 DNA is TGTGCCAGCAGATCATCCAGGGACTACACCTTC. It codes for CASRSSRDYTF.

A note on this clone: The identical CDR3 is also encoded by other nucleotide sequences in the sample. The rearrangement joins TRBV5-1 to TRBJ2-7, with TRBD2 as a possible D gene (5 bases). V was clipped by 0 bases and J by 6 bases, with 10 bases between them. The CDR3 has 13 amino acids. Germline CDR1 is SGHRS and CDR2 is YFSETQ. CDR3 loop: CASSLGGSSEQYF. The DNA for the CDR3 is TGCGCCAGCAGCTTGGGTGGGAGCTCCGAGCAGTACTTC.

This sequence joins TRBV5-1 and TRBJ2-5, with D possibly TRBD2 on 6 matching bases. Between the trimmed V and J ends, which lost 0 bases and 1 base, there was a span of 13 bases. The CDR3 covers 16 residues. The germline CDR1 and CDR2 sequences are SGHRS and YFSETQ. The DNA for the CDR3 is TGCGCCAGCAGCTTGGAACCACGGGGGAGCCAAGAGACCCAGTACTTC. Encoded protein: CASSLEPRGSQETQYF.

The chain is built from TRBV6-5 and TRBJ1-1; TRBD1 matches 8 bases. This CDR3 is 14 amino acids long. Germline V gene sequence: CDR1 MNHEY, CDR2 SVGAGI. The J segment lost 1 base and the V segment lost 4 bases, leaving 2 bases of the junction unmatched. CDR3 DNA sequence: TGTGCCAGCAGTTCCGGGACAGGGAACACTGAAGCTTTCTTT. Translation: CASSSGTGNTEAFF.

CDR3 sequence: CASSFLAGDFEQYF. The CDR3 nucleotides are TGTGCCAGCAGTTTCCTAGCGGGAGACTTTGAGCAGTACTTC. The chain employs TRBV28 and TRBJ2-7, with 10 bases identical to TRBD2. Trimming cost V 3 bases and J 7 bases; bases outside gene matches: 6. Germline loops: CDR1 MDHEN, CDR2 SYDVKM. This CDR3 contains 14 residues.

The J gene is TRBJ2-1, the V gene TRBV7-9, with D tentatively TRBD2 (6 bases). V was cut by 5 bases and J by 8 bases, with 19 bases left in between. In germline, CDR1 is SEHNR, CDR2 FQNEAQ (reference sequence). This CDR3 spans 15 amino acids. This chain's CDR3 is CASSTNPGAPHEQFF. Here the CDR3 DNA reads TGTGCCAGCAGCACGAACCCGGGAGCCCCCCATGAGCAGTTCTTC.

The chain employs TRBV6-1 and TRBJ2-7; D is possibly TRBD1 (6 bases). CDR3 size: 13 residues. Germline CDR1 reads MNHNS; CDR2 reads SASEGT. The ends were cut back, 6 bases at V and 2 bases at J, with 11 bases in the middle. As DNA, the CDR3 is TGTGCCAGCAGCAACACAGGGCCCTACGAGCAGTACTTC. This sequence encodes CASSNTGPYEQYF.

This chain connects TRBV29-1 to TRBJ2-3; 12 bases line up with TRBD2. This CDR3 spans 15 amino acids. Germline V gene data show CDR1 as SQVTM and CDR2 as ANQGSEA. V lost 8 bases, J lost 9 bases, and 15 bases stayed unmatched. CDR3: CSLEGLAGGPGTQYF. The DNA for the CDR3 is TGCAGCCTCGAGGGGCTAGCGGGAGGGCCCGGGACGCAGTATTTT.

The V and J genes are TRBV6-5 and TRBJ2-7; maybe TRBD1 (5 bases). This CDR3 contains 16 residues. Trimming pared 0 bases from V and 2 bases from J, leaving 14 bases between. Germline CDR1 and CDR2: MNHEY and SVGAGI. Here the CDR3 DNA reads TGTGCCAGCAGTTACTCGAGAACAGGCGGAGCCTACGAGCAGTACTTC. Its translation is CASSYSRTGGAYEQYF.

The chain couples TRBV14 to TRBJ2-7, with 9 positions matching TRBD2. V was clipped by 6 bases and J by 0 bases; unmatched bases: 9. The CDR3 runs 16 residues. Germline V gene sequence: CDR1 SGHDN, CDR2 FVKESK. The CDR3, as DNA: TGTGCCAGCAGTAGAAAACGGACTAGCGTCTCCTACGAGCAGTACTTC. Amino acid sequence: CASSRKRTSVSYEQYF.

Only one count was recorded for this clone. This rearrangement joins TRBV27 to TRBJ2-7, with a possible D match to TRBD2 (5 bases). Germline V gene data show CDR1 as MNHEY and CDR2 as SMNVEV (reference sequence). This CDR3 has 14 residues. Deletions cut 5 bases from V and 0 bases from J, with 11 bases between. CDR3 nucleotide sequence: TGTGCCAGCAGTCCCCGTAGCGACTCCTACGAGCAGTACTTC. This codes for CASSPRSDSYEQYF.

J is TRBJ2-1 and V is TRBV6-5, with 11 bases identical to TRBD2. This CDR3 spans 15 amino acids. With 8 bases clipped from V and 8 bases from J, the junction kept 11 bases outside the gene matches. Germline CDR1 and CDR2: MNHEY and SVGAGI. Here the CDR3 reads CASGLGLAGVHEQFF. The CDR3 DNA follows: TGTGCCAGCGGGTTAGGACTAGCGGGTGTGCATGAGCAGTTCTTC.

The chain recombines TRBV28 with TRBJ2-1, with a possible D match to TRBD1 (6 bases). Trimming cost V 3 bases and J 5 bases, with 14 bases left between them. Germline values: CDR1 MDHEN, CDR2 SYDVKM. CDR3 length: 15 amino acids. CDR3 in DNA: TGTGCCAGCAGTTTCGTCGGACGGGACAACAATGAGCAGTTCTTC. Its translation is CASSFVGRDNNEQFF. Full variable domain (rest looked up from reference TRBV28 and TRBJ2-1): DVKVTQSSRYLVKRTGEKVFLECVQDMDHENMFWYRQDPGLGLRLIYFSYDVKMKEKGDIPEGYSVSREKKERFSLILESASTNQTSMYLCASSFVGRDNNEQFFGPGTRLTVL.

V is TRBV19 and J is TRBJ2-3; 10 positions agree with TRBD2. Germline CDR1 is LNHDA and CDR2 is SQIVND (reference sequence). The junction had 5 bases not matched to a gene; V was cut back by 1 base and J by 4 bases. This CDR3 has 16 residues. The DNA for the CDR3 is TGTGCCAGTAGTATAGGAGCGGGAGGGGGAGCAGATACGCAGTATTTT. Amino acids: CASSIGAGGGADTQYF.

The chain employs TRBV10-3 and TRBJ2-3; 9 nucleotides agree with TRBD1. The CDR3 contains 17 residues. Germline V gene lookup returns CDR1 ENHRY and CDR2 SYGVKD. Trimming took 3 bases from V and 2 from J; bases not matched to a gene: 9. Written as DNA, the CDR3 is TGTGCCATCAGTGAACCCGCCGGACAGGGGCCCACAGATACGCAGTATTTT. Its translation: CAISEPAGQGPTDTQYF.

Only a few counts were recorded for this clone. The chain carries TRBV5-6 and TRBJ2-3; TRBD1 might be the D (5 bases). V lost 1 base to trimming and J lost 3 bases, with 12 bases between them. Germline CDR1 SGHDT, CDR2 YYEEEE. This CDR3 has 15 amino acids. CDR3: CASSLLRQRTDTQYF. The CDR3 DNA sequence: TGTGCCAGCAGCTTGCTGAGACAGAGGACAGATACGCAGTATTTT.

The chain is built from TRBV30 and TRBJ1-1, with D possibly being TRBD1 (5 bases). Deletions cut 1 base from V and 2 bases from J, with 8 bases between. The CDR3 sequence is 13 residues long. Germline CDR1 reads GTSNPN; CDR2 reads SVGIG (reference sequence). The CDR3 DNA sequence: TGTGCCTGGAGTGGGGGGGGTAACACTGAAGCTTTCTTT. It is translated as CAWSGGGNTEAFF.

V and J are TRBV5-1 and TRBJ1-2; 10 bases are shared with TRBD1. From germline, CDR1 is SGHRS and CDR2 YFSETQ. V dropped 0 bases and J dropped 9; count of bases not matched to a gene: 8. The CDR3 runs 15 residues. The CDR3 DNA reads TGCGCCAGCAGCTTGGAGGTAGGGACAGGGGCACGCTACACCTTC. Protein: CASSLEVGTGARYTF. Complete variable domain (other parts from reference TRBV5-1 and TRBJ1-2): KAGVTQTPRYLIKTRGQQVTLSCSPISGHRSVSWYQQTPGQGLQFLFEYFSETQRNKGNFPGRFSGRQFSNSRSEMNVSTLELGDSALYLCASSLEVGTGARYTFGSGTRLTVV.

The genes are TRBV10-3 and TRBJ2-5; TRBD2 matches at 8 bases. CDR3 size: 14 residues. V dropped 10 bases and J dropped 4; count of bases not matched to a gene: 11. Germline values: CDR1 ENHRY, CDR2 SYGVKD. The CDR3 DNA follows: TGTGCCACCCGGGGGGCGGGGGGCGGAGAGACCCAGTACTTC. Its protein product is CATRGAGGGETQYF.

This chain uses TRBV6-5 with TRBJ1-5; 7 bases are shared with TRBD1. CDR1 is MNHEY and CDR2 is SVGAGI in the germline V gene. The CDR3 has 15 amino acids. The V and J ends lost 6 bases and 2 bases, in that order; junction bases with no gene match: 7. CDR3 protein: CASSPTGAGNQPQHF. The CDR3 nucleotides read TGTGCCAGCAGCCCAACAGGGGCTGGCAATCAGCCCCAGCATTTT.

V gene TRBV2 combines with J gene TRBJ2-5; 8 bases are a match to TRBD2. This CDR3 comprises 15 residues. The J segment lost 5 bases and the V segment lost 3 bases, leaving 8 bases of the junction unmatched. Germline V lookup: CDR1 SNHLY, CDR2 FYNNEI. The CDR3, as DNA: TGTGCCAGCAGTGAGGGGGCGGGGGGCTCGGAGACCCAGTACTTC. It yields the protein CASSEGAGGSETQYF.